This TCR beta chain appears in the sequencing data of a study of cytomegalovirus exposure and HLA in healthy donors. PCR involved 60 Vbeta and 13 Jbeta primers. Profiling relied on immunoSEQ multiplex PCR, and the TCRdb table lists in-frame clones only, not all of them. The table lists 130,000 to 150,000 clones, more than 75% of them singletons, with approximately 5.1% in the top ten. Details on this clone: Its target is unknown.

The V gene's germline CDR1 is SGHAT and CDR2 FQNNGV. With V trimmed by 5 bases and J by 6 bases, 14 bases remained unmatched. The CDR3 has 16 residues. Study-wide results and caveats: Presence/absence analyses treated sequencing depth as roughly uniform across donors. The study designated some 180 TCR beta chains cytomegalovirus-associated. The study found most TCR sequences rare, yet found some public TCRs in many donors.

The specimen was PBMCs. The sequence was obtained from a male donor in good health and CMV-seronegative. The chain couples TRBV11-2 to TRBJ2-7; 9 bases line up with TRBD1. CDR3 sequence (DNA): TGTGCCAGCAGCCTCACCCTTGACAGGGGGAATGGCGAGCAGTACTTC. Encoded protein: CASSLTLDRGNGEQYF.